The T cell receptor (beta chain) described here comes from a study of OX40 agonist ivuxolimab in advanced cancers. Overall study context: The study treated patients with ivuxolimab, an agonistic anti-OX40 (CD134) antibody.

TCRdb's table, derived via immunoSEQ multiplex PCR, lists solely in-frame clones and lacks some. The data show about 110,000 clones, 91% seen once. This clone was recorded only once. CDR1 and CDR2 (germline): LGHNA, YSLEER. Trimming stripped 0 bases from V and 0 bases from J, with 11 bases between. The CDR3 has 16 residues. Sequencing used CD4+ or CD8+ T cells sorted from blood, obtained in a trial of the OX40 agonist ivuxolimab. This clonotype originated in an adult with an advanced solid tumor such as melanoma, head and neck, liver or kidney cancer. V is TRBV4-3 and J is TRBJ1-1; possibly TRBD1 for D (6 bases). The CDR3 is CASSQEEGTLNTEAFF. CDR3 sequence (DNA): TGCGCCAGCAGCCAAGAGGAAGGGACATTGAACACTGAAGCTTTCTTT.